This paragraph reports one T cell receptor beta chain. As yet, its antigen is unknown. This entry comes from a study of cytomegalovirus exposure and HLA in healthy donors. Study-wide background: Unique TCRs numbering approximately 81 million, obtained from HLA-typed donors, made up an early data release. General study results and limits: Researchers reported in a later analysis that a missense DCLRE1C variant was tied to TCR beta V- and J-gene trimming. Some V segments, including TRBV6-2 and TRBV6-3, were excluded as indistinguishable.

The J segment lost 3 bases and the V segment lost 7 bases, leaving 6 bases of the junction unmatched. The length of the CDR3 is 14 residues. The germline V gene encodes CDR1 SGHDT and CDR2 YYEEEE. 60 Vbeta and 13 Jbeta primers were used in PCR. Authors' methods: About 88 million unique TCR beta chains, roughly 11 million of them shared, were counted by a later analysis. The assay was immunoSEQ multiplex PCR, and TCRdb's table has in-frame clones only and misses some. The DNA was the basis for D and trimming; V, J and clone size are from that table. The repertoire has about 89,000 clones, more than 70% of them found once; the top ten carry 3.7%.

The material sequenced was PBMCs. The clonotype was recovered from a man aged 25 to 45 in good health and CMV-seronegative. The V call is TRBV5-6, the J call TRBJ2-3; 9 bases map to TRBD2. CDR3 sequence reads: CASGRAGGTDTQYF. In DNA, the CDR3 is TGTGCCAGCGGCAGAGCGGGAGGTACAGATACGCAGTATTTT.